This TCR beta chain was found in a study of identical twins. Broader study findings: Insertions were fewer in abundant cord blood beta clonotypes, whereas memory repertoires showed none of this pattern. The study reached conclusions through statistical analysis that was cross-sectional, not following the same donors.

This clonotype has at least ten counts. The antigen remains unidentified. Donors uniformly comprised healthy Caucasians. The CDR3 extends over 15 amino acids. Per the germline V gene, CDR1 is SGHRS and CDR2 is YFSETQ. After removal of 4 bases from V and 3 bases from J, the junction contained 9 bases not matched to a gene. TCRdb redid the calling of the 5' RACE reads with MiXCR, one entry per CDR3 protein. The table has hundreds of thousands of distinct CDR3 sequences, roughly 6% seen once. V and J are TRBV5-1 and TRBJ1-1; 7 bases agree with TRBD1. The TCR originated in a young man in good health. Material for sequencing was naive T cells sorted from blood. The CDR3 region is CASSGGGTAYTEAFF. The CDR3 bases are TGCGCCAGCAGCGGGGGTGGGACAGCCTACACTGAAGCTTTCTTT. The complete variable domain, with remaining parts taken from reference TRBV5-1 and TRBJ1-1, reads KAGVTQTPRYLIKTRGQQVTLSCSPISGHRSVSWYQQTPGQGLQFLFEYFSETQRNKGNFPGRFSGRQFSNSRSEMNVSTLELGDSALYLCASSGGGTAYTEAFFGQGTRLTVV.